This T cell receptor beta chain was documented in a study of blood T cell repertoires in COVID-19. A word on this clone: The DNA is left out, because the CDR3 cannot be placed on it with certainty; the CDR3 is given as TCRdb lists it.

TCRdb's table, derived via immunoSEQ multiplex PCR, lists solely in-frame clones and lacks some. Found here are about 250,000 clones, 79% of them singletons; the top ten hold around 4.1%. Germline V CDR1 and CDR2: LNHDA, SQIVND (reference sequence). The CDR3 is 14 residues long, ends included. J is TRBJ1-1 and V is TRBV19. The sequence derives from a woman between 40 and 55 years old with active or convalescent COVID-19. The sequencing input was peripheral blood. The chain's CDR3 is CASTSGGGGTEAFF.